This T cell receptor beta chain was obtained from a study of blood T cells in healthy people across ages. With a J-beta primer mix and a sample-barcoded 5' primer, a second PCR ran about 6 to 11 cycles. Each CDR3 protein gets one entry after TCRdb re-called the 5' RACE reads with MiXCR. Here the sample spans roughly 680,000 distinct CDR3 sequences, 52% being singletons. In its sample, this clonotype was seen a few times. Per sample, extraction of total RNA gave at least 6 micrograms in every case. Trimming at V came to 5 bases and at J to 3 bases, leaving 10 bases not matched to a gene. The CDR3 loop spans 17 amino acids. Per germline, CDR1 MGHRA and CDR2 YSYEKL.

Source material: blood. The origin of this receptor is a woman older than 75 in good health. The J gene is TRBJ2-1, the V gene TRBV4-1, with 10 bases matching TRBD2. The CDR3 DNA reads as TGCGCCAGCAGCTCCATGGGAGCGGGAGGGAACTACAATGAGCAGTTCTTC. Its protein is CASSSMGAGGNYNEQFF.